This T cell receptor (beta chain) was recorded in a study of blood T cell repertoires in COVID-19. In the study overall: Samples of COVID-19 (acute and convalescent) were obtained from the United States, Italy and Spain.

The germline gives CDR1 SQVTM, CDR2 ANQGSEA. The length of the CDR3 is 11 residues. Trimming removed 7 bases at V and 0 bases at J, with 5 bases between. Repertoires were generated with immunoSEQ multiplex PCR, while TCRdb's copy carries only in-frame clones and drops some. The sample shows 50,000 to 70,000 clones, around two thirds of them seen only once. This chain links TRBV29-1 with TRBJ2-3; D uncertain. Material for sequencing was PBMCs or T cells enriched from blood (not recorded which). This receptor was obtained from a woman aged 60-75 years who had been exposed to COVID-19. The CDR3 reads CSAGSTDTQYF. The CDR3 coding sequence is TGCAGCGCCGGGAGCACAGATACGCAGTATTTT.